The source of this T cell receptor (beta chain) is a study of beta chain features in type 1 diabetes. The wider study: Age, gender and cell yields were alike across patients and healthy donors. The study, taken as a whole, reports: In comparison with healthy donors, patients had naive, central memory and Treg TCRB repertoires that appeared more similar. In all four CD4+ subsets, TCRB CDR3 length was significantly, moderately reduced in type 1 diabetes.

The study reverse transcribed the entire isolated RNA, so it sequenced expressed TCRB transcripts. TCRdb's table, derived via immunoSEQ multiplex PCR, lists solely in-frame clones and lacks some. The table shows approximately 270,000 clones, with approximately 14% occurring only once. This clone came up a few times. The antigen remains undetermined. Distinct nucleotide sequences in the sample also encode this CDR3. Sorting that relied on CD45RO/CCR7/CD25/CD127/CD95/CD27 yielded CD4+ naive, central memory, regulatory and stem cell-like memory cells. Over 95% purity was reached by all sorted populations. V lost 0 bases and J lost 4; bases outside the gene matches: 3. Per germline, CDR1 SGDLS and CDR2 YYNGEE. This CDR3 is 14 amino acids long.

The sequencing input was naive CD4+ T cells from blood. The chain is built from TRBV9 and TRBJ1-2; 7 nucleotides agree with TRBD1. This sequence originates from a man under 40 with type 1 diabetes. The CDR3 spells CASSVDQGGYGYTF. Here the CDR3 DNA reads TGTGCCAGCAGCGTAGATCAGGGGGGCTATGGCTACACCTTC. The whole variable domain, remainder taken from reference TRBV9 and TRBJ1-2, is DSGVTQTPKHLITATGQRVTLRCSPRSGDLSVYWYQQSLDQGLQFLIQYYNGEERAKGNILERFSAQQFPDLHSELNLSSLELGDSALYFCASSVDQGGYGYTFGSGTRLTVV.